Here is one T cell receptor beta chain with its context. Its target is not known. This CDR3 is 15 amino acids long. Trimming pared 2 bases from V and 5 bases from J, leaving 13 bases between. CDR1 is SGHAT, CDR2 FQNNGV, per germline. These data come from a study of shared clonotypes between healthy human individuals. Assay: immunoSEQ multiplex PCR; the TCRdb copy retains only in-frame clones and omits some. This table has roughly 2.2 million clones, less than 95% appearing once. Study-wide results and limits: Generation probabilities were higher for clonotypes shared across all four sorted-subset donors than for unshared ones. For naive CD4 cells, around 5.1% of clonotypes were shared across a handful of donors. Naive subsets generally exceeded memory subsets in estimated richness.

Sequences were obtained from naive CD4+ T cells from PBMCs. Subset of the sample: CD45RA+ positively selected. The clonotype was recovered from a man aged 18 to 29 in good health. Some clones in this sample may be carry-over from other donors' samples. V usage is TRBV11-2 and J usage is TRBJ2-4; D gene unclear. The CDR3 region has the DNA TGTGCCAGCAGCTTAACCCCAGGACCGCAAAACATTCAGTACTTC. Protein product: CASSLTPGPQNIQYF.